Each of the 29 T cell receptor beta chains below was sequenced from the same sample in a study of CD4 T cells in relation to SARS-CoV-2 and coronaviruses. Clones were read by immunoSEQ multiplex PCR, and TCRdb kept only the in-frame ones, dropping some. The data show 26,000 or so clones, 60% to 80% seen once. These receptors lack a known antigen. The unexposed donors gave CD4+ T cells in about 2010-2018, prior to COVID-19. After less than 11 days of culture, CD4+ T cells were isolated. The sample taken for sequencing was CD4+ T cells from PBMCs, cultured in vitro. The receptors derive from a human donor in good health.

The CDR3 here is CASRDPLLGGYTF. The CDR3 nucleotides are TGTGCCAGCAGGGACCCCCTTTTGGGTGGCTACACCTTC. The chain uses TRBV6-5 and TRBJ1-2; D uncertain. V shed 6 bases and J shed 7 bases, with 15 bases lying between them. The germline gives CDR1 MNHEY, CDR2 SVGAGI. The CDR3 extends over 13 amino acids.

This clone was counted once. The CDR3 DNA reads TGTGCCAGCAGCCAAGTCCGGCGGGGCACAGATACGCAGTATTTT. Its translation: CASSQVRRGTDTQYF. This chain joins TRBV3-1 (or the pseudogene TRBV3-2) and TRBJ2-3; a possible D gene is TRBD2 (5 bases). There are 15 residues in the CDR3. Germline lookup yields CDR1 LGHDT and CDR2 YNNKEL (reference sequence). V was pared by 1 base and J by 1 base, with 9 bases between.

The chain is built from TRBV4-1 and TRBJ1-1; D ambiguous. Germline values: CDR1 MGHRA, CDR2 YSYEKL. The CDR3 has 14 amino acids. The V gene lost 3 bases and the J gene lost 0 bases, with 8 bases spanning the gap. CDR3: CASSQEGLNTEAFF. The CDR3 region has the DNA TGCGCCAGCAGCCAGGAGGGCCTGAACACTGAAGCTTTCTTT.

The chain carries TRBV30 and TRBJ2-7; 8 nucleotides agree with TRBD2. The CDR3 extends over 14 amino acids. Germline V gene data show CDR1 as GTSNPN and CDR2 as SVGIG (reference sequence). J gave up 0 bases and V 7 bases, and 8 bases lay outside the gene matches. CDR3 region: CASDGGGGSYEQYF. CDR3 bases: TGTGCCTCCGACGGGGGGGGTGGCTCCTACGAGCAGTACTTC.

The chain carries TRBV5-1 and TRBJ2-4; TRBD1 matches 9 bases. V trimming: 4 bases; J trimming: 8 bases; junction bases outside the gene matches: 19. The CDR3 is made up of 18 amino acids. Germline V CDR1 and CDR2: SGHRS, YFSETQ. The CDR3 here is CASSLPWDRARGADIQYF. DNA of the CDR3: TGCGCCAGCAGCCTACCGTGGGACAGGGCCCGGGGGGCGGACATTCAGTACTTC.

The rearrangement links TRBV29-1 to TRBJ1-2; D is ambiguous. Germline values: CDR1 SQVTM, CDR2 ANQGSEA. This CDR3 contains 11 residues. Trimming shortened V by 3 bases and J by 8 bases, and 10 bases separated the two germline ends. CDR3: CSVDYSGGYTF. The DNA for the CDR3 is TGCAGCGTTGATTACAGCGGGGGCTACACCTTC.

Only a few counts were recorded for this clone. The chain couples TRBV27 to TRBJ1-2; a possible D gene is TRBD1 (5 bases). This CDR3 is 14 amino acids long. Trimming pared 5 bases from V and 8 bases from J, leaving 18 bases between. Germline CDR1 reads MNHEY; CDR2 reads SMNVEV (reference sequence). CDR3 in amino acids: CASSPNRLVGGYTF. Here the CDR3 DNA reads TGTGCCAGCAGTCCCAACAGGCTGGTTGGAGGCTACACCTTC.

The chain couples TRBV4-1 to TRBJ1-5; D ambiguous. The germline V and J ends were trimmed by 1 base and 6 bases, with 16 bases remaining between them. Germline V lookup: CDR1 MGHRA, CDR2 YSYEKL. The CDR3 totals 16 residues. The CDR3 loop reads CASSQGARERGQPQHF. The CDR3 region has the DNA TGCGCCAGCAGCCAAGGGGCGAGGGAAAGAGGTCAGCCCCAGCATTTT.

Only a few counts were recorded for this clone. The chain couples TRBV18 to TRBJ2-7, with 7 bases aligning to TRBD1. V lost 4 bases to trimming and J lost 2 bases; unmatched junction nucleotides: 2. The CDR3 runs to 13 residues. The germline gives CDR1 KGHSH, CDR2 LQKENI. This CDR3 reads CASSQGAPYEQYF. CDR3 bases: TGTGCCAGCTCACAGGGGGCTCCCTACGAGCAGTACTTC.

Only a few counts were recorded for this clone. The CDR3 here is CASKVAQGGQPQHF. The CDR3 DNA reads TGCGCCAGCAAGGTAGCCCAGGGAGGTCAGCCCCAGCATTTT. The chain recombines TRBV4-1 with TRBJ1-5, with a weak D call TRBD1 (5 bases). CDR3 length equals 14 residues. The germline V and J ends were trimmed by 7 bases and 6 bases, with 16 bases remaining between them. Germline V lookup: CDR1 MGHRA, CDR2 YSYEKL.

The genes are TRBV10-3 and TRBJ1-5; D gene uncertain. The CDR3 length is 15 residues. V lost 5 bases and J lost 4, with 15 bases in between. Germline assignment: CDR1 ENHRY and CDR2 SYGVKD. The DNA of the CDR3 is TGTGCCATCAGTCCCTCGCAACAAAATAATCAGCCCCAGCATTTT. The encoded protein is CAISPSQQNNQPQHF.

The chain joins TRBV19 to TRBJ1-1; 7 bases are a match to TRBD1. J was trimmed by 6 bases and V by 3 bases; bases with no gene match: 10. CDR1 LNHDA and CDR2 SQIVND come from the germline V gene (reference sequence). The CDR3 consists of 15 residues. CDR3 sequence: CASSIAVGGTAEAFF. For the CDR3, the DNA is TGTGCCAGTAGTATCGCTGTCGGTGGGACAGCTGAAGCTTTCTTT.

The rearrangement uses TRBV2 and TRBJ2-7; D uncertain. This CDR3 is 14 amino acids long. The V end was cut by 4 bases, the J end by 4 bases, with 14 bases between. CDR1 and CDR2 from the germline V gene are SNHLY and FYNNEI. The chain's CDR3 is CASSGDIVDYEQYF. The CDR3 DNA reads TGTGCCAGCAGTGGGGATATAGTTGATTACGAGCAGTACTTC. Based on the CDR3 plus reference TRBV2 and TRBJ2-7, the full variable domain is EPEVTQTPSHQVTQMGQEVILRCVPISNHLYFYWYRQILGQKVEFLVSFYNNEISEKSEIFDDQFSVERPDGSNFTLKIRSTKLEDSAMYFCASSGDIVDYEQYFGPGTRLTVT.

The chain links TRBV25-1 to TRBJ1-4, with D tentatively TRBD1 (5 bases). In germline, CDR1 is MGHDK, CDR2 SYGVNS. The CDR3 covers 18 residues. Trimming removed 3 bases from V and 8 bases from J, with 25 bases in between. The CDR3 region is CASSDGGTGYTEGEKLFF. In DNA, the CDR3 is TGTGCCAGCAGTGATGGCGGGACGGGTTATACTGAAGGGGAAAAACTGTTTTTT.

The CDR3 nucleotides are TGTGCCATCAGTGATCTTGGGCCAAACACCGGGGAGCTGTTTTTT. As protein: CAISDLGPNTGELFF. The V call is TRBV10-3, the J call TRBJ2-2; D is unresolved. The CDR3 has 15 residues. Trimming pared 3 bases from V and 2 bases from J, leaving 10 bases between. Germline V gene sequence: CDR1 ENHRY, CDR2 SYGVKD.

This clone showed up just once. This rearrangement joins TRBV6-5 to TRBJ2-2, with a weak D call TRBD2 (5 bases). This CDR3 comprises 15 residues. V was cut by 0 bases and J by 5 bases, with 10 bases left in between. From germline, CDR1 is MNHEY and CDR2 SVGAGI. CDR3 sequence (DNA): TGTGCCAGCAGTTACTCCGCTAGCTGGACCGGGGAGCTGTTTTTT. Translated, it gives CASSYSASWTGELFF.

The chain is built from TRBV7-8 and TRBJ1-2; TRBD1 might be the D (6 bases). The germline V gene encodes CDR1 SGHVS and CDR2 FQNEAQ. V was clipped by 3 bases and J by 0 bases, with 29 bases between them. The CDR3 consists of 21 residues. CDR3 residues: CASSFSFLGALRIRPNYGYTF. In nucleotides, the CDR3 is TGTGCCAGCAGCTTTAGCTTTTTGGGGGCACTGAGGATTCGTCCTAACTATGGCTACACCTTC.

The CDR3 sequence: CASSRGQGSGNTIYF. The CDR3 DNA sequence: TGTGCCAGCAGCCGCGGACAGGGCTCTGGAAACACCATATATTTT. V and J are TRBV7-9 and TRBJ1-3; 8 nucleotides match TRBD1. J gave up 0 bases and V 5 bases, and 3 bases lay outside the gene matches. Germline values: CDR1 SEHNR, CDR2 FQNEAQ (reference sequence). CDR3 size: 15 residues.

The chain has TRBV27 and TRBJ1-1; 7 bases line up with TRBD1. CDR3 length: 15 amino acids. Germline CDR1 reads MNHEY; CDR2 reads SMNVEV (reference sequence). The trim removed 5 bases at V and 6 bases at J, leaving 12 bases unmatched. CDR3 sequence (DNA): TGTGCCAGCAGTCCCCGATCGACAGGGCAATCTGAAGCTTTCTTT. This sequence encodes CASSPRSTGQSEAFF.

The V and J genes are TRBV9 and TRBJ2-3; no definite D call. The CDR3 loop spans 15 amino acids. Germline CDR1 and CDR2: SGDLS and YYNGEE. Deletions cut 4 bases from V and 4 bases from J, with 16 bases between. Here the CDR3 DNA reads TGTGCCAGCAGCTCCTCGCCCACCCAGGCAGATACGCAGTATTTT. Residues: CASSSSPTQADTQYF.

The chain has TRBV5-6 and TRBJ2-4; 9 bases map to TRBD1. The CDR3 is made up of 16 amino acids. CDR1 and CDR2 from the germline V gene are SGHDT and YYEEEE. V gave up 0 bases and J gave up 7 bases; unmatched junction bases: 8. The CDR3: CASSLEGGQGWNIQYF. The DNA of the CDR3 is TGTGCCAGCAGCTTGGAGGGGGGACAGGGCTGGAACATTCAGTACTTC.

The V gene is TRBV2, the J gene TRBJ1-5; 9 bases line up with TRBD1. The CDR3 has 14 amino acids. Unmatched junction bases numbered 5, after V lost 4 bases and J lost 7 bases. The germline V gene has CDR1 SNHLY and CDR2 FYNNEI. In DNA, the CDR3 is TGTGCCAGCAGTGCCACAGGGGGCCGGCAGCCCCAGCATTTT. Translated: CASSATGGRQPQHF.

The CDR3 sequence is CASSQDLAGYGYTF. The CDR3 region has the DNA TGTGCCAGCAGCCAAGATCTGGCAGGCTATGGCTACACCTTC. This chain connects TRBV14 to TRBJ1-2; no definite D call. This CDR3 spans 14 amino acids. Germline assignment: CDR1 SGHDN and CDR2 FVKESK. V shed 0 bases and J shed 4 bases, with 9 bases lying between them.

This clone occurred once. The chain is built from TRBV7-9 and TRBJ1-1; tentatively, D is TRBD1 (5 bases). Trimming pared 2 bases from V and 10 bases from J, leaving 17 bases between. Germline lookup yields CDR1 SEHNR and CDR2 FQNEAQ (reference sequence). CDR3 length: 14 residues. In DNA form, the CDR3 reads TGTGCCAGCAGCTTAACCGACAGCCGCAATGCAGCTTTCTTT. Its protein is CASSLTDSRNAAFF.

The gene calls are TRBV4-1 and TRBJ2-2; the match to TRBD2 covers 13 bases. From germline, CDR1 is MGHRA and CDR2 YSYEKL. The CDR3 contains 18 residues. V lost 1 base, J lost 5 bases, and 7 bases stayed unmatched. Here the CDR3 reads CASSQAGLAGVGTGELFF. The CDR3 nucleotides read TGCGCCAGCAGCCAAGCTGGACTAGCGGGAGTAGGGACCGGGGAGCTGTTTTTT.

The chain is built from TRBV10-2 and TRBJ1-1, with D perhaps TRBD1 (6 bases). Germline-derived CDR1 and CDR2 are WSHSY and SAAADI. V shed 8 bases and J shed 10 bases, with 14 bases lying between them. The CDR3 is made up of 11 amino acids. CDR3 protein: CASLVAGAAFF. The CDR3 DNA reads TGCGCCAGCCTAGTGGCAGGGGCAGCTTTCTTT.

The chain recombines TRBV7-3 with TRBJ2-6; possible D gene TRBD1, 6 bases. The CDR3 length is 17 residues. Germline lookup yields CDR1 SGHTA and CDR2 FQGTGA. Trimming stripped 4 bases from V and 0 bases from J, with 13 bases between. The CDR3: CASSSGHPNSGANVLTF. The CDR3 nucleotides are TGTGCCAGCAGCTCGGGACACCCCAACTCTGGGGCCAACGTCCTGACTTTC.

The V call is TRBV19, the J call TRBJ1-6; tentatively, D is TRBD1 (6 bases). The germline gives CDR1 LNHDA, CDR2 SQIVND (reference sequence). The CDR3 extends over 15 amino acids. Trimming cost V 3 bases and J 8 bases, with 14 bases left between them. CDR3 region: CASSIGTIGDSPLHF. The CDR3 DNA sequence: TGTGCCAGTAGTATTGGGACAATCGGAGATTCACCCCTCCACTTT.

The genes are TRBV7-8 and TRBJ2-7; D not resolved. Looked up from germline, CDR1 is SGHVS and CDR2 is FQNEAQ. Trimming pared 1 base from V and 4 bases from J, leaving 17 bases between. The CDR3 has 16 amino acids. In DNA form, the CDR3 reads TGTGCCAGCAGCTTAGTCTTATATCCAAAGCCATACGAGCAGTACTTC. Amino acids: CASSLVLYPKPYEQYF.